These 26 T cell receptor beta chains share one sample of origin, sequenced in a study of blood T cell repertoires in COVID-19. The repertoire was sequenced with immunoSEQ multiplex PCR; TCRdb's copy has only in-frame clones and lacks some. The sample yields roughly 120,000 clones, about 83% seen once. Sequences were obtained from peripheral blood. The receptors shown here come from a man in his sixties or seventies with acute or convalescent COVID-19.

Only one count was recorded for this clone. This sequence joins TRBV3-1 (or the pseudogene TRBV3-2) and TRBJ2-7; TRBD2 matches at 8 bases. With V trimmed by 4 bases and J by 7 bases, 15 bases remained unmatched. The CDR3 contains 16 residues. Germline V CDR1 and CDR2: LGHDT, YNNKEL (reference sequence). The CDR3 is CASSRGTPGLADEQYF. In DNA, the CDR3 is TGTGCCAGCAGCCGCGGTACCCCAGGACTAGCTGATGAGCAGTACTTC.

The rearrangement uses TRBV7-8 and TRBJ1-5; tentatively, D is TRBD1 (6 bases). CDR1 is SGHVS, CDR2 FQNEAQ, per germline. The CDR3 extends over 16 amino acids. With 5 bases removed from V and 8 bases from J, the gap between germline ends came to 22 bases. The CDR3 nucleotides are TGTGCCAGCAGCGCGCACAGGGCTTGGGCCCGGGAGCCCCAGCATTTT. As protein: CASSAHRAWAREPQHF.

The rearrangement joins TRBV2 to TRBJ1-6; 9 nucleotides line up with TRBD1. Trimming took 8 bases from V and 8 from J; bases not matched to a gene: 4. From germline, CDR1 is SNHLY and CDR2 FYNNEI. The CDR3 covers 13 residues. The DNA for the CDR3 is TGTGCCAGCTCGGGACAGGGCCATTCACCCCTCCACTTT. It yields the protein CASSGQGHSPLHF.

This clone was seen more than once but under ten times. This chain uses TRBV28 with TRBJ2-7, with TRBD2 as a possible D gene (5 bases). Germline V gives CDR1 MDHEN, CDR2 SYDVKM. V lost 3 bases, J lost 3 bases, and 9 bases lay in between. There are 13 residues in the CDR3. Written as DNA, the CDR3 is TGTGCCAGCAGTTTGCCCGACTACTACGAGCAGTACTTC. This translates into CASSLPDYYEQYF.

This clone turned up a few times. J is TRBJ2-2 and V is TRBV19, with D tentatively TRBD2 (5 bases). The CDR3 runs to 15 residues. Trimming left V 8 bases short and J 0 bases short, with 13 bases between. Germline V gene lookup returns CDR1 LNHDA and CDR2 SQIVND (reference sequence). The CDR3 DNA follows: TGTGCCAGTTCGGGGTTTGCCGCGAACACCGGGGAGCTGTTTTTT. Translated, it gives CASSGFAANTGELFF.

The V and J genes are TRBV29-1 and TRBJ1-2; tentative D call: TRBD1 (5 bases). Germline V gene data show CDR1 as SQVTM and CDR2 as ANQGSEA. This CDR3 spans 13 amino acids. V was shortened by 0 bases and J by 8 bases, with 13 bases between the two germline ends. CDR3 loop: CSVEEVGGDGYTF. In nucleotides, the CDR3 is TGCAGCGTTGAAGAGGTCGGGGGAGACGGCTACACCTTC. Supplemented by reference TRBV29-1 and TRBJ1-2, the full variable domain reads SAVISQKPSRDICQRGTSLTIQCQVDSQVTMMFWYRQQPGQSLTLIATANQGSEATYESGFVIDKFPISRPNLTFSTLTVSNMSPEDSSIYLCSVEEVGGDGYTFGSGTRLTVV.

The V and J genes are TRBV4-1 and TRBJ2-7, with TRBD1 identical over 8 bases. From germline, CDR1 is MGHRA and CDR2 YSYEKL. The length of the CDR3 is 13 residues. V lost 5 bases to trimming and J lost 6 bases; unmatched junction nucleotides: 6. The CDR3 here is CASSSGQGREQYF. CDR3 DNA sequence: TGCGCCAGCAGCTCCGGACAGGGCCGCGAGCAGTACTTC.

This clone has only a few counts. The CDR3 loop is CASSIPGSSNSPLHF. The CDR3 coding sequence is TGTGCCAGCAGTATCCCCGGGTCCTCAAATTCACCCCTCCACTTT. The rearrangement uses TRBV28 and TRBJ1-6; unclear D gene. V dropped 5 bases and J dropped 7 bases, with 15 bases sitting between them. The CDR3 has 15 amino acids. Germline lookup yields CDR1 MDHEN and CDR2 SYDVKM.

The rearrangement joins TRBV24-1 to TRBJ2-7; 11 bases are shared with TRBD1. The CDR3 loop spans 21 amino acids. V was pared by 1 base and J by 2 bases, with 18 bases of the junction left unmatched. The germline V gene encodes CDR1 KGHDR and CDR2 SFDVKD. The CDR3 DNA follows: TGTGCCACCAGTGATTTAGGCCCATGGGACAGGGGGTGCCCCGTTCCCTACGAGCAGTACTTC. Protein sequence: CATSDLGPWDRGCPVPYEQYF.

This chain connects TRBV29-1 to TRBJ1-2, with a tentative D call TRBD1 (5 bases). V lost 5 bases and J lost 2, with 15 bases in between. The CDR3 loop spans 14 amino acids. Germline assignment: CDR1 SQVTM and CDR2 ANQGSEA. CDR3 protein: CSVQRPEGNYGYTF. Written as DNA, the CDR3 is TGCAGCGTTCAACGCCCGGAGGGGAACTATGGCTACACCTTC.

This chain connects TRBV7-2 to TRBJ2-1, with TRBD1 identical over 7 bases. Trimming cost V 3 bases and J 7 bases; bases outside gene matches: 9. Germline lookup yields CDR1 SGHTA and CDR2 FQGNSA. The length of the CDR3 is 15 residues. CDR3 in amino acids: CASSFGTVSANEQFF. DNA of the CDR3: TGTGCCAGCAGCTTCGGGACAGTGTCTGCAAATGAGCAGTTCTTC. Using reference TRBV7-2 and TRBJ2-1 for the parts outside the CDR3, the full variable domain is GAGVSQSPSNKVTEKGKDVELRCDPISGHTALYWYRQSLGQGLEFLIYFQGNSAPDKSGLPSDRFSAERTGGSVSTLTIQRTQQEDSAVYLCASSFGTVSANEQFFGPGTRLTVL.

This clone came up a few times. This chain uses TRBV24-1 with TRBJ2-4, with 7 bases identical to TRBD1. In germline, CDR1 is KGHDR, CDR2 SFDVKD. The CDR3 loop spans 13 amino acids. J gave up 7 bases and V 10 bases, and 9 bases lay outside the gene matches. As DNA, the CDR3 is TGTGCCACTGAAGGGGGCAACCGTAACATTCAGTACTTC. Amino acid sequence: CATEGGNRNIQYF.

In DNA form, the CDR3 reads TGTGCCAGAAGCTTGTTTTCGAGGGCAGCCGAGCAGTACTTC. It encodes CARSLFSRAAEQYF. The gene calls are TRBV5-3 and TRBJ2-7; tentatively, D is TRBD2 (5 bases). TRBV5-3 is an open reading frame, and its role is uncertain. The CDR3 is made up of 14 amino acids. Trimming took off 1 base at V and 6 bases at J, with 14 bases between the two ends.

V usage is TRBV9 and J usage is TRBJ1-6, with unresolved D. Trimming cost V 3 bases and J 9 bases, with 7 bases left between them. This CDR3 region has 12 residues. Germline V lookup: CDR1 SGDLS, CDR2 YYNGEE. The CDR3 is CASSDSGSPLHF. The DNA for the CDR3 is TGTGCCAGCAGCGATTCGGGTTCACCCCTCCACTTT.

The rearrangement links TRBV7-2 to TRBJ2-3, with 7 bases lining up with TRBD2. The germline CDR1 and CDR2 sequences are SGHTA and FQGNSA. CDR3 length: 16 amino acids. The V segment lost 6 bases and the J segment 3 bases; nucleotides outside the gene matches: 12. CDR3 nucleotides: TGTGCCAGCAGTTCACGTAGCGGGTCGGGAACAGATACGCAGTATTTT. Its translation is CASSSRSGSGTDTQYF.

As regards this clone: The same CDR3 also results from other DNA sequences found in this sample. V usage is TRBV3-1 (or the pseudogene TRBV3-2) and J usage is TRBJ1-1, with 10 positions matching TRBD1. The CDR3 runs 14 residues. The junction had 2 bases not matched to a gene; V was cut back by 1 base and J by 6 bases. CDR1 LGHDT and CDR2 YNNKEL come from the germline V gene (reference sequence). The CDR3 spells CASSQVGTGAEAFF. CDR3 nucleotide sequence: TGTGCCAGCAGCCAAGTTGGGACAGGGGCTGAAGCTTTCTTT.

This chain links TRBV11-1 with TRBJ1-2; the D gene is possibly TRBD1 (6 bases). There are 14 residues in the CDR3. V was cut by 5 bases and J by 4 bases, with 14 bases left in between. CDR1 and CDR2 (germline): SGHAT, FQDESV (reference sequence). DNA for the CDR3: TGTGCCAGCAGCCCCGGGGCAGGGGTCTATGGCTACACCTTC. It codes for CASSPGAGVYGYTF.

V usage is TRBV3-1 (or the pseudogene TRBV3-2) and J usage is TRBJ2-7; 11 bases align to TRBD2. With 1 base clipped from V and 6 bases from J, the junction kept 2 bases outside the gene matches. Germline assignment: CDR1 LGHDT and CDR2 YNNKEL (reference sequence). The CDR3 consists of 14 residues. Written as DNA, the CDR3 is TGTGCCAGCAGCCAAGGGGGGACTAGCGGCGAGCAGTACTTC. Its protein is CASSQGGTSGEQYF.

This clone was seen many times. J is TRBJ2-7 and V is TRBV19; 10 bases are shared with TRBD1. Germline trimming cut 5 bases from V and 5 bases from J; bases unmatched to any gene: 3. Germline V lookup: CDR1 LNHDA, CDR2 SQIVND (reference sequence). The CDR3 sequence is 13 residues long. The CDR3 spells CASSVTGGHEQYF. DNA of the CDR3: TGTGCCAGTAGTGTGACAGGGGGCCACGAGCAGTACTTC.

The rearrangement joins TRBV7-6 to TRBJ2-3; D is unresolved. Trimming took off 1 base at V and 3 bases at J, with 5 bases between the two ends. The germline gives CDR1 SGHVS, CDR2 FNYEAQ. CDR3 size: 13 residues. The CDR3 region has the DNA TGTGCCAGCAGCTTAGGCCAGACAGATACGCAGTATTTT. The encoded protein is CASSLGQTDTQYF.

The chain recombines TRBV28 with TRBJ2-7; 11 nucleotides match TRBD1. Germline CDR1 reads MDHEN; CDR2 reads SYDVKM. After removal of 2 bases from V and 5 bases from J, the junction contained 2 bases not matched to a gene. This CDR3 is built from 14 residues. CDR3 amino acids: CASSLGQGADEQYF. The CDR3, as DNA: TGTGCCAGCAGTTTAGGACAGGGGGCGGACGAGCAGTACTTC. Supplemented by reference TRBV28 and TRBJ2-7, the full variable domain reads DVKVTQSSRYLVKRTGEKVFLECVQDMDHENMFWYRQDPGLGLRLIYFSYDVKMKEKGDIPEGYSVSREKKERFSLILESASTNQTSMYLCASSLGQGADEQYFGPGTRLTVT.

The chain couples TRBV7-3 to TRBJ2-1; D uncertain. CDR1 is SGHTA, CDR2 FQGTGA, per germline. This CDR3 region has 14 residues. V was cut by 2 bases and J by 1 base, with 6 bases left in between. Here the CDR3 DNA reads TGTGCCAGCAGCTTACGAGGATCCTACAATGAGCAGTTCTTC. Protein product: CASSLRGSYNEQFF.

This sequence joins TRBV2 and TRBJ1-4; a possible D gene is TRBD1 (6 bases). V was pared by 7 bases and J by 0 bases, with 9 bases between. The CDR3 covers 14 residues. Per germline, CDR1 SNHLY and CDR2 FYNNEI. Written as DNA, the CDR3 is TGTGCCAGCAAGGACAGCCCAACTAATGAAAAACTGTTTTTT. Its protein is CASKDSPTNEKLFF.

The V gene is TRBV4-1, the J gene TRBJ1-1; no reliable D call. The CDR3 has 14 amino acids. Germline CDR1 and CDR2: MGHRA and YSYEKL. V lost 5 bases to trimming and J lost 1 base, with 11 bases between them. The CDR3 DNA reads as TGCGCCAGCAGCTCTCAAGAGGGGAACACTGAAGCTTTCTTT. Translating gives CASSSQEGNTEAFF.

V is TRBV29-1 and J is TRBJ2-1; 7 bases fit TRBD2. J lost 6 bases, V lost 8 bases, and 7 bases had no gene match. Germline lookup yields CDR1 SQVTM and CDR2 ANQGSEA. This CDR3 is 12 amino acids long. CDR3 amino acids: CSQRGGGNEQFF. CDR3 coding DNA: TGCAGCCAGCGCGGGGGTGGCAATGAGCAGTTCTTC.

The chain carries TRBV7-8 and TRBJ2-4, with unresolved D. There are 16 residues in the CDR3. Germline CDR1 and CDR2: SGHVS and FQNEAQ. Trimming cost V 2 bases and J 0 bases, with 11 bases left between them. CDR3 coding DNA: TGTGCCAGCAGCTTACCGCCGCGCCTAGCCAAAAACATTCAGTACTTC. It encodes CASSLPPRLAKNIQYF.